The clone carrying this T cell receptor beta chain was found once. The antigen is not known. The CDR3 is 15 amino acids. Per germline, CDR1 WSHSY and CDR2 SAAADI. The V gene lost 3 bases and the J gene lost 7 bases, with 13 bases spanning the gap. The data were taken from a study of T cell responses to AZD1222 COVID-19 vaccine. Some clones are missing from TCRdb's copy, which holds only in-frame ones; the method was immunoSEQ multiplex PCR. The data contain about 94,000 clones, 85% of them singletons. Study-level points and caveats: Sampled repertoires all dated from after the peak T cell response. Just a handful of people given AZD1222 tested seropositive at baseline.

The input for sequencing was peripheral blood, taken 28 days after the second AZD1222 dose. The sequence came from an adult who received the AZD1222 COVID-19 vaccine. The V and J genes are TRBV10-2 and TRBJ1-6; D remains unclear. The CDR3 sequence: CASSEYGIRNSPLHF. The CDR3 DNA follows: TGCGCCAGCAGTGAATACGGGATTAGGAATTCACCCCTCCACTTT.